This T cell receptor (beta chain) stems from a study of shared clonotypes between healthy human individuals. Germline CDR1 MGHRA, CDR2 YSYEKL. There are 14 residues in the CDR3. The ends lost 4 bases at V and 0 bases at J; junction bases unmatched: 3. With respect to this clone: This sample also contains other DNA sequences that code for the same CDR3.

Deep was the level at which the assay was run. TCRdb keeps only in-frame clones here, not all; method: immunoSEQ multiplex PCR. Of about 2.4 million clones in the sample, 90% to 95% were seen once. The chain joins TRBV4-1 to TRBJ2-7; 7 nucleotides align to TRBD1. Sequencing input: naive CD4+ T cells sorted from blood. The sample's subset: CD45RA+ positively selected. The receptor was derived from a man younger than 35 in good health. CDR3 sequence reads: CASSPGTASYEQYF. The CDR3 DNA is TGCGCCAGCAGCCCCGGGACAGCCTCCTACGAGCAGTACTTC.